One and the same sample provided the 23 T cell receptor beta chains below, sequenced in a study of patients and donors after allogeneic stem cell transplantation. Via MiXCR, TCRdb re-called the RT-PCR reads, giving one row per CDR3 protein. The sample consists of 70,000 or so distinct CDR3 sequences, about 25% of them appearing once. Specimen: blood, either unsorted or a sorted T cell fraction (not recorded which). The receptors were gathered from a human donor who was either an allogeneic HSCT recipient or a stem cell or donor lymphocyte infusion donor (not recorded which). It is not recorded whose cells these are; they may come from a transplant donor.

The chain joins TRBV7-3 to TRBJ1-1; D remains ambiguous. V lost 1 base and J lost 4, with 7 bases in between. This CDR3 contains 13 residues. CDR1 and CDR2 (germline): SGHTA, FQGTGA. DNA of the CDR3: TGTGCCAGCAGCTTAATTCTGGGCACTGAAGCTTTCTTT. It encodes CASSLILGTEAFF.

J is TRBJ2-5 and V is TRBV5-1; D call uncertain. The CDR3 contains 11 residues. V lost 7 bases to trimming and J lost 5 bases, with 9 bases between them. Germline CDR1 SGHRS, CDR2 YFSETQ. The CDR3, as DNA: TGCGCCAGCCGGTTGGTCGAGACCCAGTACTTC. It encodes CASRLVETQYF.

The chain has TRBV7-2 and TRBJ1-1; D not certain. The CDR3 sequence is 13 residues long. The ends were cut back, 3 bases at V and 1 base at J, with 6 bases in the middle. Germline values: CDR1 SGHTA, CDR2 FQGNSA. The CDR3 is CASSFPGNTEAFF. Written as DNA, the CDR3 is TGTGCCAGCAGCTTCCCAGGGAACACTGAAGCTTTCTTT.

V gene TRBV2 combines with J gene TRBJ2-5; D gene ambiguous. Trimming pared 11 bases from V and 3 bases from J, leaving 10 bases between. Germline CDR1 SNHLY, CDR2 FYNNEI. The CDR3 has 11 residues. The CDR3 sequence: CAGVQEETQYF. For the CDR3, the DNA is TGTGCCGGGGTCCAAGAAGAGACCCAGTACTTC.

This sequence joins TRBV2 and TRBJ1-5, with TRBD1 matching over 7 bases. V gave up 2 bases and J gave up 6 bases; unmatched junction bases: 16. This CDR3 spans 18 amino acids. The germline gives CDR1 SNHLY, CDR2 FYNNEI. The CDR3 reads CASSELRGGAGLSQPQHF. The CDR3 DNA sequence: TGTGCCAGCAGTGAACTAAGAGGGGGCGCAGGATTGTCTCAGCCCCAGCATTTT.

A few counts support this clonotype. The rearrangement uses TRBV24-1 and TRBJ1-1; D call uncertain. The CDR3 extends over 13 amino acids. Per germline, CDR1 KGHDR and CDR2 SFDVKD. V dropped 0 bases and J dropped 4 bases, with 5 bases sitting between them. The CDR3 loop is CATSDLDGTEAFF. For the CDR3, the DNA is TGTGCCACCAGTGATTTGGATGGCACTGAAGCTTTCTTT.

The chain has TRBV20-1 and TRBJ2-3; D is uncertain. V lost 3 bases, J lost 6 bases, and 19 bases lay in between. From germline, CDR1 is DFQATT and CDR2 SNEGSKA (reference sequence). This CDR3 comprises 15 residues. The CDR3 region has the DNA TGCAGTGCTAGCCTGACTTGGTCACTCGGGGATACGCAGTATTTT. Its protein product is CSASLTWSLGDTQYF.

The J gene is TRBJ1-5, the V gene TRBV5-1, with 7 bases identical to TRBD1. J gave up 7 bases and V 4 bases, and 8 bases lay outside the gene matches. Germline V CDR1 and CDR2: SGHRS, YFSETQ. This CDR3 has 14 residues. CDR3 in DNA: TGCGCCAGCAGCCGCACAGGGGATGGGCAGCCCCAGCATTTT. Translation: CASSRTGDGQPQHF.

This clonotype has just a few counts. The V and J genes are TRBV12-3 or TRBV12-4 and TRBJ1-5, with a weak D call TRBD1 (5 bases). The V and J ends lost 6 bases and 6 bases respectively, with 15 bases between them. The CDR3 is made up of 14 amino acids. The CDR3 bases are TGTGCCAGCAGGAGGGGACCGGAGGGTCAGCCCCAGCATTTT. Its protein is CASRRGPEGQPQHF.

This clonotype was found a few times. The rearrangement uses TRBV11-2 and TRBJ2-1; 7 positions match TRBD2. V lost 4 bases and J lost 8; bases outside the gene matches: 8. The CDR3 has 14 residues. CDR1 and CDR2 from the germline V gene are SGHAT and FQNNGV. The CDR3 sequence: CASSWGEGLYEQFF. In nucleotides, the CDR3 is TGTGCCAGCAGCTGGGGGGAGGGCCTTTATGAGCAGTTCTTC.

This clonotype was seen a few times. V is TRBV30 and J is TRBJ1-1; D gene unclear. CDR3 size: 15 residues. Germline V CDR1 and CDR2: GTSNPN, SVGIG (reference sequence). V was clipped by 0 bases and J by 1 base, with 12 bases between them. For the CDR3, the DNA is TGTGCCTGGAGTGTACTAAACATATGGAACACTGAAGCTTTCTTT. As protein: CAWSVLNIWNTEAFF. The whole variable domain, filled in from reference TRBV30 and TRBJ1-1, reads SQTIHQWPATLVQPVGSPLSLECTVEGTSNPNLYWYRQAAGRGLQLLFYSVGIGQISSEVPQNLSASRPQDRQFILSSKKLLLSDSGFYLCAWSVLNIWNTEAFFGQGTRLTVV.

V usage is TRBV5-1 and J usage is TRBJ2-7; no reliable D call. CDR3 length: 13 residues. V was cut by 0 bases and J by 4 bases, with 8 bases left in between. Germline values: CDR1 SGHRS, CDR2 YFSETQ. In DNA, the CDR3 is TGCGCCAGCAGCTTGGACATTTATTACGAGCAGTACTTC. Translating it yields CASSLDIYYEQYF.

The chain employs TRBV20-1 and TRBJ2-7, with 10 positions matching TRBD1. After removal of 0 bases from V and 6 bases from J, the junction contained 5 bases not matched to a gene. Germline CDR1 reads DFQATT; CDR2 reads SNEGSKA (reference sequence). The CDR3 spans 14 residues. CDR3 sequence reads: CSARDPRTGGEQYF. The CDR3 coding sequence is TGCAGTGCTAGAGATCCTCGGACAGGGGGCGAGCAGTACTTC.

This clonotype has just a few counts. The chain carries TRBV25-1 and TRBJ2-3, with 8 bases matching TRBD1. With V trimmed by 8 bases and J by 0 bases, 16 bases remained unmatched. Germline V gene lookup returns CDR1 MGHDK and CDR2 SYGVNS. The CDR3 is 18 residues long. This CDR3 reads CASQGLQGAYHSTDTQYF. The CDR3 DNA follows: TGTGCCAGCCAGGGGTTGCAGGGGGCTTATCATAGCACAGATACGCAGTATTTT.

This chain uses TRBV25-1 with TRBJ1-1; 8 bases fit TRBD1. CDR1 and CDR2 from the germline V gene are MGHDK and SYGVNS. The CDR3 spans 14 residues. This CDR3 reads CAVRGRGQFAEAFF. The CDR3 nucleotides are TGTGCGGTTCGGGGCAGGGGGCAGTTCGCTGAAGCTTTCTTT.

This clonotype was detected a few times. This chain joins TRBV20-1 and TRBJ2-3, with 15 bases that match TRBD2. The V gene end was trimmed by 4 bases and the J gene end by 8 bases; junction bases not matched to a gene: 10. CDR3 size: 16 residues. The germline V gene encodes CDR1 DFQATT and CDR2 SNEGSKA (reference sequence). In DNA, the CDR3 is TGCAGTGCTACGGGACTAGCGGGAGGAGGGGATAGTACGCAGTATTTT. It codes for CSATGLAGGGDSTQYF.

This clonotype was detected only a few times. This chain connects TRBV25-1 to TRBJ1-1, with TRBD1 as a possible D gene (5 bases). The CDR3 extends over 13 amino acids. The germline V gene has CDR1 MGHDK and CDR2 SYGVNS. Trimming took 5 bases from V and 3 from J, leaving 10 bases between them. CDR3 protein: CASSFRQHTEAFF. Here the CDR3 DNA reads TGTGCCAGCAGTTTCCGACAGCACACTGAAGCTTTCTTT.

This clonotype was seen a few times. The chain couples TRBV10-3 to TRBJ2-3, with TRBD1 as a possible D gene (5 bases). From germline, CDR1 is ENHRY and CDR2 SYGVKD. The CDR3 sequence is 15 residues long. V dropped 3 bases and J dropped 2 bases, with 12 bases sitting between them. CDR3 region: CAISDAGFSTDTQYF. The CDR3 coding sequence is TGTGCCATCAGTGACGCAGGGTTCTCCACAGATACGCAGTATTTT.

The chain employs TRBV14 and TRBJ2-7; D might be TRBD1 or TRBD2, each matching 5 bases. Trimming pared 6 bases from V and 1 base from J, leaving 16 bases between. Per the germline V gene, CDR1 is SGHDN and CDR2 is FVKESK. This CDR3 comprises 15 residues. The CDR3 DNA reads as TGTGCCAGCAGATCCCCGGGACCTCATTCCTACGAGCAGTACTTC. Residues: CASRSPGPHSYEQYF.

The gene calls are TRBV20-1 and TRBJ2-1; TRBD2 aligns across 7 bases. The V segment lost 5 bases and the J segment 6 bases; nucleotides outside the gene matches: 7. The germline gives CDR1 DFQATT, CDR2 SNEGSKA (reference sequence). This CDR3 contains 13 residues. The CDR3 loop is CSAPHSSGNEQFF. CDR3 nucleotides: TGCAGTGCTCCCCACTCTAGCGGCAATGAGCAGTTCTTC.

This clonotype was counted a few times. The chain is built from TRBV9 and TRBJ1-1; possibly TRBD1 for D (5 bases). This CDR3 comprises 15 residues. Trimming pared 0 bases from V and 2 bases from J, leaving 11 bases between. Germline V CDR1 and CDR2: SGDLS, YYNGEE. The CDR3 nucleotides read TGTGCCAGCAGCGTAGTGGGGCGGGGAAACACTGAAGCTTTCTTT. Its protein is CASSVVGRGNTEAFF.

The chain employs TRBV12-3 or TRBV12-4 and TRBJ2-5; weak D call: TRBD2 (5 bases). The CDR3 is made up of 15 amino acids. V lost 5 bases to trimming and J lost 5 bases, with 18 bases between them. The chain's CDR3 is CASSRFPRVGETQYF. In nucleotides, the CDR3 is TGTGCCAGCAGTCGATTCCCGAGGGTAGGGGAGACCCAGTACTTC.

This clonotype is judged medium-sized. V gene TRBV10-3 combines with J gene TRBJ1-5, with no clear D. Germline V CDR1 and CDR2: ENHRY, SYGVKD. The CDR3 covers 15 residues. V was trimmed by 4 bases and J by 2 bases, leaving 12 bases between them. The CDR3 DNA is TGTGCCATCAGTGGGGGAGAGAGGGGCAATCAGCCCCAGCATTTT. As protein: CAISGGERGNQPQHF.